Sequencing of this T cell receptor (beta chain) was carried out in a study of shared clonotypes between healthy human individuals. In germline, CDR1 is MDHEN, CDR2 SYDVKM. This CDR3 comprises 14 residues. V gave up 8 bases and J gave up 9 bases, with 22 bases separating them. TCRdb's copy holds only in-frame clones and misses some; the assay was immunoSEQ multiplex PCR. Of approximately 1.4 million clones in the sample, nearly 99% were seen once. The chain links TRBV28 to TRBJ2-5; maybe TRBD1 (6 bases). The origin of this receptor is a man aged 25-40 years in good health. Sequenced material: naive CD4+ T cells sorted from blood. As to subset: CD45RA+ positively selected. Here the CDR3 reads CASGPQGYGVAQYF. The CDR3, as DNA: TGTGCCAGCGGACCCCAGGGGTATGGGGTCGCCCAGTACTTC.